Listed below are T cell receptor beta chains from one sample, sequenced in a study of T cell repertoires in cytomegalovirus infection. TCRdb re-derived calls from the reads in MiXCR, one entry per CDR3 protein. The table shows fewer than 700,000 distinct CDR3 sequences, with approximately 25% occurring only once. Specimen: CD8+ T cells from PBMCs. These receptor sequences come from a human donor in good health (CMV status not recorded). Some clones in this sample may be carry-over from other donors' samples. The CDR3 runs from the conserved cysteine through the conserved F or W. A D gene is named only where the DNA matches it firmly. Where a row states a size, it is once, few, many or the class of an expanded clone; other rows omit it.

v_call,j_call,d_call,clone_size,cdr3_aa,cdr3_nt
TRBV28,TRBJ1-1,.,few,CASSLSHLNAHLNTEAFF,TGTGCCAGCAGTTTATCACACCTGAATGCCCACCTGAACACTGAAGCTTTCTTT
TRBV7-6,TRBJ2-7,.,.,CASNNLRGEQYF,TGTGCCAGCAATAACCTTCGAGGCGAGCAGTACTTC
TRBV12-3/TRBV12-4,TRBJ2-3,.,few,CASSLRGGLDTQYF,TGTGCCAGCAGTTTGAGGGGGGGCCTCGATACGCAGTATTTT
TRBV7-9,TRBJ2-5,.,many,CASSGLPAAQETQYF,TGTGCCAGCAGCGGACTCCCCGCGGCTCAAGAGACCCAGTACTTC
TRBV28,TRBJ2-3,TRBD2,.,CASSPGLDSTDTQYF,TGTGCCAGCAGTCCGGGACTAGACAGCACAGATACGCAGTATTTT
TRBV7-9,TRBJ2-2,.,.,CASTIPAGPTGELFF,TGTGCCAGCACCATTCCGGCGGGGCCCACCGGGGAGCTGTTTTTT
TRBV7-2,TRBJ1-2,.,many,CASSLGAHYGYTF,TGTGCCAGCAGCTTGGGGGCCCACTATGGCTACACCTTC
TRBV4-2,TRBJ2-7,.,many,CASSPEGGKQYF,TGTGCCAGCAGCCCAGAGGGGGGAAAGCAGTACTTC
TRBV13,TRBJ2-3,.,.,CASSLGAATDTQYF,TGTGCCAGCAGCTTAGGGGCCGCCACAGATACGCAGTATTTT
TRBV5-6,TRBJ1-2,.,.,CASSASSSGYTF,TGTGCCAGCAGCGCCTCCTCTTCCGGCTACACCTTC
TRBV12-3/TRBV12-4,TRBJ1-5,TRBD1,few,CASSFGQGSYPSNQPQHF,TGTGCCAGCAGCTTCGGACAGGGCTCTTACCCGAGCAATCAGCCCCAGCATTTT
TRBV29-1,TRBJ2-5,TRBD1,.,CSVVVTPGQRETQYF,TGCAGCGTTGTGGTAACCCCGGGACAGAGAGAGACCCAGTACTTC
TRBV20-1,TRBJ2-7,TRBD1,few,CSARADRVLSEQYF,TGCAGTGCTAGAGCGGACAGGGTCCTGAGCGAGCAGTACTTC
TRBV11-2,TRBJ2-7,.,few,CASSPYGTPYEQYF,TGTGCCAGCAGCCCCTACGGGACACCCTACGAGCAGTACTTC
TRBV7-6,TRBJ2-3,TRBD2,many,CASSLYVIGSGGVNDTQYF,TGTGCCAGCAGCTTGTACGTTATTGGTAGCGGGGGGGTCAACGATACGCAGTATTTT
TRBV3-1,TRBJ1-1,TRBD1,.,CASSQVGQQDPTEILNTEAFF,TGTGCCAGCAGCCAAGTGGGACAGCAGGACCCAACCGAAATTTTGAACACTGAAGCTTTCTTT
TRBV14,TRBJ2-1,.,.,CASSHLKTGYNEQFF,TGTGCCAGCAGCCACCTAAAGACTGGCTACAATGAGCAGTTCTTC
TRBV11-3,TRBJ2-1,TRBD2,many,CASSLSLRGSSYNEQFF,TGTGCCAGCAGCTTATCCCTGCGGGGGAGCTCCTACAATGAGCAGTTCTTC
TRBV29-1,TRBJ2-3,.,.,CSVVGSPANADTQYF,TGCAGCGTCGTGGGGAGCCCGGCCAATGCAGATACGCAGTATTTT
TRBV15,TRBJ2-2,TRBD1,.,CATSSNPPRTGTDTGELFF,TGTGCCACCAGCTCCAACCCCCCACGGACAGGGACCGACACCGGGGAGCTGTTTTTT
TRBV28,TRBJ1-2,.,.,CASSPIDNYGYTF,TGTGCCAGCAGTCCCATAGACAACTATGGCTACACCTTC
TRBV12-3/TRBV12-4,TRBJ1-1,.,many,CASNHPPGAEAFF,TGTGCCAGCAATCATCCTCCGGGAGCTGAAGCTTTCTTT
TRBV27,TRBJ1-1,.,few,CASSFPGSGTEAFF,TGTGCCAGCAGTTTTCCGGGGTCGGGCACTGAAGCTTTCTTT
TRBV28,TRBJ2-1,.,many,CASNRGGNEQFF,TGTGCCAGCAATAGAGGGGGGAATGAGCAGTTCTTC
TRBV20-1,TRBJ1-1,.,.,CSAGTPQLSRGTFF,TGCAGTGCTGGAACCCCGCAGCTTAGCAGGGGAACTTTCTTT
TRBV6-2/TRBV6-3,TRBJ2-1,.,.,CASTSTVYNEQFF,TGTGCCAGCACCTCCACAGTATACAATGAGCAGTTCTTC
TRBV28,TRBJ2-1,.,.,CASCRWGRPDNEQFF,TGTGCCAGCTGTCGTTGGGGCCGCCCGGACAATGAGCAGTTCTTC
TRBV20-1,TRBJ2-1,.,.,CSARSESSYNEQFF,TGCAGTGCTAGAAGCGAAAGCTCCTACAATGAGCAGTTCTTC
TRBV4-2,TRBJ1-1,.,.,CASSQAEGNTEAFF,TGTGCCAGCAGCCAAGCGGAGGGTAACACTGAAGCTTTCTTT
TRBV20-1,TRBJ1-1,.,few,CSASELQGWGTEAFF,TGCAGTGCTAGCGAACTACAGGGATGGGGCACTGAAGCTTTCTTT
TRBV6-2/TRBV6-3,TRBJ2-1,TRBD2,.,CASSYTSGGSRSNEQFF,TGTGCCAGCAGTTACACTAGCGGGGGTTCGCGGTCCAATGAGCAGTTCTTC
TRBV28,TRBJ1-2,.,.,CANTNRASLGGYTF,TGTGCCAACACCAATAGGGCCTCCCTAGGGGGCTACACCTTC
TRBV10-3,TRBJ2-3,.,few,CAISVRGADSTDTQYF,TGTGCCATCAGTGTCCGGGGGGCCGACAGCACAGATACGCAGTATTTT
TRBV7-4,TRBJ1-6,TRBD1,.,CASSLGTVYSPLHF,TGTGCCAGCAGTTTAGGGACAGTATATTCACCCCTCCACTTT
TRBV7-2,TRBJ2-7,.,many,CASSPSEAVSSYEQYF,TGTGCCAGCAGTCCCTCCGAGGCGGTTAGCTCCTACGAGCAGTACTTC
TRBV14,TRBJ2-7,TRBD2,.,CASRGGREQQYF,TGTGCCAGCAGGGGAGGGCGAGAGCAGCAGTACTTC
TRBV29-1,TRBJ2-5,.,.,CSVQGGYQETQYF,TGCAGCGTCCAGGGTGGGTACCAAGAGACCCAGTACTTC
TRBV2,TRBJ2-4,.,few,CASSEGDPILAKNIQYF,TGTGCCAGCAGTGAGGGGGACCCCATTTTAGCCAAAAACATTCAGTACTTC
TRBV29-1,TRBJ1-2,TRBD1,.,CSVGTGNYGYTF,TGCAGCGTTGGGACAGGGAACTATGGCTACACCTTC
TRBV7-6,TRBJ2-2,.,many,CASSFHPNTGELFF,TGTGCCAGCAGCTTTCACCCGAACACCGGGGAGCTGTTTTTT
TRBV6-1,TRBJ2-3,TRBD2,few,CASSPPPQRGAGTDTQYF,TGTGCCAGCAGTCCTCCCCCCCAGCGGGGGGCCGGCACAGATACGCAGTATTTT
TRBV12-3/TRBV12-4,TRBJ1-1,TRBD1,many,CASSSKGGSYILAFF,TGTGCCAGCAGTTCAAAAGGGGGCAGTTACATCCTAGCTTTCTTT
TRBV20-1,TRBJ1-2,.,.,CSASRAQAGANYGYTF,TGCAGTGCTAGTAGGGCTCAAGCAGGAGCTAACTATGGCTACACCTTC
TRBV7-8,TRBJ1-1,.,.,CASSLVEAGNTEAFF,TGTGCCAGCAGCTTAGTAGAAGCGGGGAACACTGAAGCTTTCTTT
TRBV14,TRBJ2-2,.,.,CASRRTAANTGELFF,TGTGCCAGCCGCCGGACAGCGGCCAACACCGGGGAGCTGTTTTTT
TRBV12-3/TRBV12-4,TRBJ2-1,TRBD1,.,CASSFGQGDSEQFF,TGTGCCAGCAGTTTTGGACAGGGGGACAGTGAGCAGTTCTTC